Below are 9 T cell receptor beta chains sequenced from a single sample in a study of OX40 agonist ivuxolimab in advanced cancers. Measured with immunoSEQ multiplex PCR; TCRdb has only the in-frame clones, and not every one. The sample records fewer than 40,000 clones, around 83% being singletons. Sample: CD4+ or CD8+ T cells sorted from blood, taken in a trial of the OX40 agonist ivuxolimab. All receptors derive from an adult with an advanced solid tumor such as melanoma, head and neck, liver or kidney cancer.

This chain links TRBV27 with TRBJ1-1; 8 bases agree with TRBD1. The CDR3 has 15 residues. Losses at the gene ends were 4 bases for V and 4 bases for J; bases not matched to a gene: 8. Per the germline V gene, CDR1 is MNHEY and CDR2 is SMNVEV (reference sequence). In DNA, the CDR3 is TGTGCCAGCAGTTGGGGACAGGTGGCGGCCACTGAAGCTTTCTTT. Translating gives CASSWGQVAATEAFF.

The V and J genes are TRBV6-1 and TRBJ2-7, with 10 nucleotides matching TRBD2. Trimming cost V 6 bases and J 6 bases; bases outside gene matches: 11. CDR3 length equals 15 residues. Germline loops: CDR1 MNHNS, CDR2 SASEGT. The CDR3 nucleotides are TGTGCCAGCAGGGCCCAGAGCGGGGGGGGAGGCGAGCAGTACTTC. This encodes CASRAQSGGGGEQYF.

This rearrangement joins TRBV9 to TRBJ1-1, with 7 nucleotides matching TRBD1. Losses at the gene ends were 3 bases for V and 3 bases for J; bases not matched to a gene: 5. This CDR3 is 14 amino acids long. The germline gives CDR1 SGDLS, CDR2 YYNGEE. The CDR3 protein is CASSAHRGDTEAFF. CDR3 DNA: TGTGCCAGCAGCGCCCACAGGGGTGACACTGAAGCTTTCTTT.

The chain has TRBV6-1 and TRBJ2-1; D gene unclear. V was pared by 2 bases and J by 0 bases, with 8 bases between. The CDR3 is made up of 15 amino acids. CDR1 is MNHNS, CDR2 SASEGT, per germline. This CDR3 reads CASSEQLSSYNEQFF. CDR3 DNA sequence: TGTGCCAGCAGTGAACAGTTAAGCTCCTACAATGAGCAGTTCTTC.

The chain recombines TRBV2 with TRBJ1-2, with unresolved D. From germline, CDR1 is SNHLY and CDR2 FYNNEI. V gave up 3 bases and J gave up 8 bases, with 13 bases separating them. CDR3 size: 13 residues. CDR3 in amino acids: CASSESRVAGYTF. In DNA form, the CDR3 reads TGTGCCAGCAGTGAGAGCCGGGTGGCAGGCTACACCTTC.

The J gene is TRBJ1-2, the V gene TRBV7-6; no clear D. This CDR3 is built from 15 residues. Germline V gene data show CDR1 as SGHVS and CDR2 as FNYEAQ. V lost 1 base and J lost 5, with 14 bases in between. The CDR3 sequence: CASSLVEVPIYGYTF. The CDR3 coding sequence is TGTGCCAGCAGCTTAGTTGAGGTTCCCATATATGGCTACACCTTC.

The rearrangement links TRBV2 to TRBJ2-2; 7 bases are shared with TRBD2. Trimming removed 7 bases from V and 4 bases from J; junction bases left unmatched: 6. CDR1 is SNHLY and CDR2 is FYNNEI in the germline V gene. The CDR3 totals 14 residues. As DNA, the CDR3 is TGTGCCAGCAAGGGAGGGCGGGTCACCGGGGAGCTGTTTTTT. Translating gives CASKGGRVTGELFF. Looking up the rest from reference TRBV2 and TRBJ2-2 gives the full variable domain: EPEVTQTPSHQVTQMGQEVILRCVPISNHLYFYWYRQILGQKVEFLVSFYNNEISEKSEIFDDQFSVERPDGSNFTLKIRSTKLEDSAMYFCASKGGRVTGELFFGEGSRLTVL.

The V and J genes are TRBV19 and TRBJ2-1; TRBD1 matches at 7 bases. CDR1 is LNHDA and CDR2 is SQIVND in the germline V gene (reference sequence). CDR3 length: 14 residues. The V gene end was trimmed by 4 bases and the J gene end by 9 bases; junction bases not matched to a gene: 9. The CDR3 DNA reads TGTGCCAGTAGTAAAGGGGGCGCGCATGGTGAGCAGTTCTTC. As protein: CASSKGGAHGEQFF.

The CDR3 spells CASSVEAGNQPQHF. CDR3 DNA: TGTGCCAGCAGCGTAGAGGCTGGCAATCAGCCCCAGCATTTT. The chain has TRBV9 and TRBJ1-5; no clear D. Trimming removed 0 bases at V and 2 bases at J, with 6 bases between. The CDR3 consists of 14 residues. In germline, CDR1 is SGDLS, CDR2 YYNGEE.